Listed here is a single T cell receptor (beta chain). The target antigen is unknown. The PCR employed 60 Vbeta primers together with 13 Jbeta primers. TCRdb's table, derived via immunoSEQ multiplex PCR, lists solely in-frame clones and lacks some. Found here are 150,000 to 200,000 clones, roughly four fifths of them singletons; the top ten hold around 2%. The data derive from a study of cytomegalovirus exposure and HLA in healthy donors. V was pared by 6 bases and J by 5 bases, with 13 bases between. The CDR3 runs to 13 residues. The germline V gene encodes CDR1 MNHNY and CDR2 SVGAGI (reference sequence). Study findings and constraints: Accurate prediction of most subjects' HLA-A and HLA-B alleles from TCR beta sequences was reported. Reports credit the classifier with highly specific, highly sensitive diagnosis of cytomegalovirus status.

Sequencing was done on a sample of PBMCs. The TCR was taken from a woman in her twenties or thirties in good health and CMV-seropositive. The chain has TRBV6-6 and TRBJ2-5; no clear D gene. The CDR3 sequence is CASSPRQVETQYF. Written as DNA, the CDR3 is TGTGCCAGCAGCCCCCGCCAGGTCGAGACCCAGTACTTC.